What follows are 21 T cell receptor beta chains derived from one specimen sequenced in a study of long-term antiretroviral therapy in people with HIV. Sequencing relied on immunoSEQ assay v3.0, run at survey level. Measured with immunoSEQ multiplex PCR; TCRdb has only the in-frame clones, and not every one. The data show fewer than 30,000 clones, with roughly 89% seen just once and approximately 8.4% held by the top ten. The sequencing used unsorted PBMCs, collected 1.8 years before starting antiretroviral therapy. These receptors all come from a man aged 45-60 years with HIV.

The chain combines TRBV11-1 with TRBJ2-4, with 11 bases aligning to TRBD2. Germline CDR1 and CDR2: SGHAT and FQDESV (reference sequence). The CDR3 is 15 amino acids. The trim removed 5 bases at V and 8 bases at J, leaving 8 bases unmatched. CDR3 DNA sequence: TGTGCCAGCAGCCGAACTAGCGGGAGAGGATACATTCAGTACTTC. This translates into CASSRTSGRGYIQYF.

CDR3 protein: CASSPGGDLDHEQYF. The CDR3 DNA is TGTGCCAGCAGCCCAGGGGGAGATTTGGACCACGAGCAGTACTTC. The chain is built from TRBV11-3 and TRBJ2-7; 7 bases line up with TRBD1. The germline CDR1 and CDR2 sequences are SGHNT and YENEEA. This CDR3 region has 15 residues. With V trimmed by 5 bases and J by 5 bases, 12 bases remained unmatched.

The chain links TRBV4-1 to TRBJ2-3, with 7 bases fitting TRBD2. This CDR3 has 16 amino acids. J gave up 1 base and V 4 bases, and 8 bases lay outside the gene matches. Looked up from germline, CDR1 is MGHRA and CDR2 is YSYEKL. The CDR3 protein is CASSLRRREGTDTQYF. For the CDR3, the DNA is TGCGCCAGCAGCCTCCGTCGTCGGGAGGGCACAGATACGCAGTATTTT.

The chain uses TRBV2 and TRBJ2-1; TRBD2 matches 10 bases. The CDR3 runs to 13 residues. Germline-derived CDR1 and CDR2 are SNHLY and FYNNEI. V trimming: 7 bases; J trimming: 9 bases; junction bases outside the gene matches: 6. The CDR3 sequence: CASKEREGVEQFF. Here the CDR3 DNA reads TGTGCCAGCAAGGAGCGGGAGGGGGTTGAGCAGTTCTTC.

This chain uses TRBV5-1 with TRBJ2-3, with D possibly being TRBD2 (6 bases). This CDR3 spans 15 amino acids. Trimming stripped 0 bases from V and 6 bases from J, with 14 bases between. The germline CDR1 and CDR2 sequences are SGHRS and YFSETQ. The CDR3 loop reads CASSLDHPRGDTQYF. CDR3 coding DNA: TGCGCCAGCAGCTTGGATCACCCCCGGGGGGATACGCAGTATTTT.

This chain uses TRBV18 with TRBJ2-2; tentatively, D is TRBD1 (6 bases). With 6 bases removed from V and 2 bases from J, the gap between germline ends came to 13 bases. The CDR3 loop spans 15 amino acids. Germline CDR1 and CDR2: KGHSH and LQKENI. CDR3 loop: CASSPRGSNTGELFF. The CDR3 DNA follows: TGTGCCAGCTCGCCCAGGGGCTCAAACACCGGGGAGCTGTTTTTT.

The chain links TRBV7-2 to TRBJ1-2; no definite D call. Trimming stripped 1 base from V and 13 bases from J, with 10 bases between. There are 11 residues in the CDR3. The V gene's germline CDR1 is SGHTA and CDR2 FQGNSA. The CDR3 nucleotides are TGTGCCAGCAGCTTAGGTTGGAAGGCCACCTTC. It translates to CASSLGWKATF. The full variable domain, rest sourced from reference TRBV7-2 and TRBJ1-2, is GAGVSQSPSNKVTEKGKDVELRCDPISGHTALYWYRQSLGQGLEFLIYFQGNSAPDKSGLPSDRFSAERTGGSVSTLTIQRTQQEDSAVYLCASSLGWKATFGSGTRLTVV.

This clone was observed a single time. V and J are TRBV9 and TRBJ2-3; D is possibly TRBD2 (5 bases). V was shortened by 3 bases and J by 2 bases, with 16 bases between the two germline ends. CDR1 and CDR2 from the germline V gene are SGDLS and YYNGEE. The CDR3 length is 16 residues. CDR3 nucleotides: TGTGCCAGCAGCGCCCGGGCCAGCGGTTACACAGATACGCAGTATTTT. It codes for CASSARASGYTDTQYF.

The chain's CDR3 is CASRGGQNTGELFF. The CDR3 DNA reads TGTGCCAGTAGGGGGGGACAGAACACCGGGGAGCTGTTTTTT. This chain links TRBV19 with TRBJ2-2; D is tentatively TRBD1 or TRBD2 (6 bases each). Germline loops: CDR1 LNHDA, CDR2 SQIVND (reference sequence). The V end lost 6 bases, the J end lost 1 base, and 9 bases lay between the germline ends. The CDR3 sequence is 14 residues long.

The CDR3 is CASSYGGANQPQHF. CDR3 coding DNA: TGTGCCAGCAGTTACGGGGGGGCCAATCAGCCCCAGCATTTT. The rearrangement uses TRBV6-5 and TRBJ1-5; D may be TRBD1 (6 bases). The CDR3 is 14 amino acids. V gave up 2 bases and J gave up 3 bases, with 8 bases separating them. Germline values: CDR1 MNHEY, CDR2 SVGAGI.

CDR3 amino acids: CASSSTGLNTEAFF. CDR3 sequence (DNA): TGCGCCAGCAGCTCGACAGGGTTGAACACTGAAGCTTTCTTT. The rearrangement uses TRBV5-1 and TRBJ1-1, with 7 bases lining up with TRBD1. The CDR3 is 14 amino acids. The germline V gene encodes CDR1 SGHRS and CDR2 YFSETQ. Unmatched junction bases numbered 2, after V lost 3 bases and J lost 0 bases.

The genes are TRBV5-1 and TRBJ2-3; D gene uncertain. Per germline, CDR1 SGHRS and CDR2 YFSETQ. Trimming took off 4 bases at V and 0 bases at J, with 6 bases between the two ends. The CDR3 spans 13 residues. The CDR3 here is CASSPGSTDTQYF. CDR3 bases: TGCGCCAGCAGCCCCGGAAGCACAGATACGCAGTATTTT.

This clone was seen just once. This chain links TRBV18 with TRBJ2-3; perhaps TRBD2 as D (6 bases). The V and J ends lost 4 bases and 0 bases respectively, with 11 bases between them. CDR1 KGHSH and CDR2 LQKENI come from the germline V gene. The CDR3 loop spans 15 amino acids. The CDR3 nucleotides read TGTGCCAGCTCACTTAGCGGAACTAGCACAGATACGCAGTATTTT. It translates to CASSLSGTSTDTQYF.

This chain uses TRBV5-1 with TRBJ2-2; 11 positions match TRBD2. V lost 4 bases to trimming and J lost 2 bases; unmatched junction nucleotides: 10. Per germline, CDR1 SGHRS and CDR2 YFSETQ. The CDR3 contains 18 residues. The CDR3 DNA reads TGCGCCAGCAGCGTCGGGGTCCTAGCGGGGGGCAACACCGGGGAGCTGTTTTTT. Translating it yields CASSVGVLAGGNTGELFF.

This clone was observed once. J is TRBJ2-5 and V is TRBV23-1, with 7 bases lining up with TRBD1. TRBV23-1 has ORF status, its function being uncertain. This CDR3 spans 16 amino acids. Germline trimming cut 6 bases from V and 5 bases from J; bases unmatched to any gene: 15. CDR3 in amino acids: CASSQGTGDRWETQYF. CDR3 nucleotides: TGCGCCAGCAGCCAGGGAACAGGGGATCGGTGGGAGACCCAGTACTTC.

The rearrangement uses TRBV28 and TRBJ1-6; D not certain. The germline V and J ends were trimmed by 5 bases and 8 bases, with 16 bases remaining between them. This CDR3 contains 15 residues. Germline assignment: CDR1 MDHEN and CDR2 SYDVKM. CDR3 nucleotide sequence: TGTGCCAGCAGTCTCCCGGTCCTTTGGGATTCACCCCTCCACTTT. Residues: CASSLPVLWDSPLHF.

The chain links TRBV10-2 to TRBJ2-1, with D tentatively TRBD2 (6 bases). CDR3 size: 14 residues. The germline V and J ends were trimmed by 4 bases and 5 bases, with 12 bases remaining between them. CDR1 and CDR2 from the germline V gene are WSHSY and SAAADI. The DNA of the CDR3 is TGCGCCAGCAGTGGGGCTAGCGCTGACAATGAGCAGTTCTTC. Translating gives CASSGASADNEQFF.

The rearrangement links TRBV7-9 to TRBJ2-6; D could derive from TRBD1 or TRBD2 (5 bases each). CDR1 and CDR2 from the germline V gene are SEHNR and FQNEAQ (reference sequence). CDR3 length: 14 amino acids. Trimming stripped 4 bases from V and 10 bases from J, with 14 bases between. The CDR3 spells CASSSVSGPNVLTF. The CDR3 bases are TGTGCCAGCAGCTCAGTCTCGGGGCCAAACGTCCTGACTTTC.

The CDR3 protein is CASSLTPQSGNTIYF. For the CDR3, the DNA is TGCGCCAGCAGCTTAACCCCACAATCGGGAAACACCATATATTTT. The chain links TRBV5-1 to TRBJ1-3, with D uncertain. The germline V gene encodes CDR1 SGHRS and CDR2 YFSETQ. V lost 2 bases, J lost 4 bases, and 13 bases lay in between. This CDR3 contains 15 residues.

This clone was counted once. The rearrangement links TRBV6-1 to TRBJ1-6; D uncertain. The CDR3 covers 12 residues. V gave up 7 bases and J gave up 7 bases, with 8 bases separating them. Germline V CDR1 and CDR2: MNHNS, SASEGT. The CDR3 here is CASNVGNSPLHF. The CDR3 coding sequence is TGTGCCAGCAACGTGGGCAATTCACCCCTCCACTTT.

As to this clone: A junction end diverges from the germline sequence, so it may reflect a read error. The chain recombines TRBV7-7 with TRBJ1-5, with D perhaps TRBD1 (5 bases). CDR3 length: 14 amino acids. Germline V CDR1 and CDR2: SSHAT, FNYEAQ (reference sequence). The CDR3 DNA follows: TGTGCTAGCAGCTTCGGCAGGGTGAACCAGCCCCAGCATTTT. As protein: CASSFGRVNQPQHF.